These T cell receptor beta chains were read from a single sample in a study of technical replicates of blood from a handful of donors. Clones were sequenced by immunoSEQ multiplex PCR, and TCRdb holds only the in-frame ones, with some missing. The sample consists of more than 50,000 clones, approximately 87% of them appearing once. The source material was PBMCs. The receptors were sampled from a human donor in good health. Some clones in this sample may be carry-over from other donors' samples. The CDR3 runs from the conserved cysteine through the conserved F or W. The D gene is left open where the match is weak. Clone size is given for some rows only: seen once, a few or many times, or a class if the clone is expanded.

clone size	D gene	J gene	V gene	CDR3 protein	CDR3 DNA
.	.	TRBJ2-3	TRBV11-3	CASSLGGGTDTQYF	TGTGCCAGCAGCTTAGGGGGGGGCACAGATACGCAGTATTTT
.	.	TRBJ1-2	TRBV30	CAWSVTGPGGGYTF	TGTGCCTGGAGTGTCACGGGGCCCGGGGGTGGCTACACCTTC
.	.	TRBJ1-2	TRBV4-2	CASSLPGPTNYGYTF	TGTGCCAGCAGCCTCCCAGGCCCGACTAACTATGGCTACACCTTC
once	.	TRBJ1-4	TRBV6-5	CASSYSGEKLFF	TGTGCCAGCAGTTACTCCGGGGAAAAACTGTTTTTT
.	.	TRBJ2-7	TRBV7-9	CASSLRGRGMAPPEQYF	TGTGCCAGCAGCTTACGGGGTCGGGGGATGGCCCCGCCGGAGCAGTACTTC
.	.	TRBJ1-5	TRBV4-1	CASSPGSGSNQPQHF	TGCGCCAGCAGCCCGGGAAGTGGGAGTAATCAGCCCCAGCATTTT
.	.	TRBJ2-7	TRBV7-9	CASSLEVPLEVSYEQYF	TGTGCCAGCAGCTTAGAGGTCCCCCTGGAGGTCTCCTACGAGCAGTACTTC
.	TRBD1	TRBJ2-7	TRBV2	CASSPGQGVVYEQYF	TGTGCCAGCAGTCCGGGACAGGGGGTGGTCTACGAGCAGTACTTC
.	.	TRBJ1-1	TRBV6-6	CASRRDTPEAFF	TGTGCCAGCAGACGGGACACCCCTGAAGCTTTCTTT
.	.	TRBJ1-1	TRBV29-1	CSVEEGAGSAEAFF	TGCAGCGTTGAAGAGGGTGCGGGGAGCGCTGAAGCTTTCTTT
.	TRBD1	TRBJ2-7	TRBV5-6	CASSWIQGQGSHEQYF	TGTGCCAGCAGCTGGATACAGGGACAGGGGTCCCACGAGCAGTACTTC
.	TRBD2	TRBJ2-5	TRBV4-1	CASSPSLAYQETQYF	TGCGCCAGCAGCCCGTCACTAGCGTATCAAGAGACCCAGTACTTC
.	.	TRBJ1-2	TRBV7-6	CASSLEPQGRQVVSYTF	TGTGCCAGCAGCTTAGAGCCCCAAGGTAGACAGGTCGTGAGCTACACCTTC
.	TRBD2	TRBJ2-1	TRBV2	CASSRTSGRAGEQFF	TGTGCCAGCAGTAGGACTAGCGGGAGGGCCGGTGAGCAGTTCTTC
.	.	TRBJ1-6	TRBV5-1	CASSLDLGGKSPLHF	TGCGCCAGCAGCTTGGATTTAGGGGGAAAGTCACCCCTCCACTTT
.	TRBD2	TRBJ2-5	TRBV7-3	CASSLGGGYQETQYF	TGTGCCAGCAGCTTAGGCGGGGGGTACCAAGAGACCCAGTACTTC
.	.	TRBJ1-1	TRBV7-9	CASSYARSVGTEAFF	TGTGCCAGCAGCTATGCTCGCTCGGTTGGCACTGAAGCTTTCTTT
.	TRBD1	TRBJ2-2	TRBV5-1	CASSLAPGQTNTGELFF	TGCGCCAGCAGCTTGGCCCCGGGACAGACAAACACCGGGGAGCTGTTTTTT
.	.	TRBJ2-2	TRBV19	CASSTDGGPGELFF	TGTGCCAGTAGTACCGATGGAGGGCCCGGGGAGCTGTTTTTT
.	.	TRBJ1-3	TRBV29-1	CSGGDSGNTIYF	TGCAGCGGGGGGGACTCTGGAAACACCATATATTTT
few	.	TRBJ1-6	TRBV19	CASSLPGQSNSPLHF	TGTGCCAGTTCTCTTCCGGGACAATCTAATTCACCCCTCCACTTT
.	TRBD2	TRBJ2-1	TRBV9	CASSTLAGAFNEQFF	TGTGCCAGCAGCACACTAGCGGGAGCTTTCAATGAGCAGTTCTTC
.	.	TRBJ1-2	TRBV9	CASSVAPVGDYGYTF	TGTGCCAGCAGCGTCGCTCCCGTAGGGGACTATGGCTACACCTTC
.	TRBD1	TRBJ2-7	TRBV10-3	CAISEQGAYEQYF	TGTGCCATCAGTGAGCAGGGGGCCTACGAGCAGTACTTC
.	.	TRBJ1-4	TRBV2	CASSETGRGLNEKLFF	TGTGCCAGCAGTGAAACAGGGAGGGGTCTTAACGAAAAACTGTTTTTT
.	TRBD2	TRBJ2-2	TRBV4-1	CASSQEGGRLTGELFF	TGCGCCAGCAGCCAAGAGGGAGGGCGCCTCACCGGGGAGCTGTTTTTT
.	.	TRBJ1-5	TRBV4-2	CASSQRLRENQPQHF	TGTGCCAGCAGCCAACGGTTAAGGGAGAATCAGCCCCAGCATTTT
once	.	TRBJ2-5	TRBV9	CASSVLADQETQYF	TGTGCCAGCAGCGTACTCGCAGATCAAGAGACCCAGTACTTC
.	.	TRBJ1-5	TRBV19	CASSSGQNYQPQHF	TGTGCCAGTAGTTCCGGACAAAATTATCAGCCCCAGCATTTT
.	.	TRBJ2-1	TRBV7-7	CASSPDSPLTVNEQFF	TGTGCCAGCAGCCCCGATTCCCCTCTAACAGTCAATGAGCAGTTCTTC
.	TRBD1	TRBJ2-2	TRBV25-1	CASSDYRGNTGELFF	TGTGCCAGCAGTGATTACAGGGGAAACACCGGGGAGCTGTTTTTT
once	.	TRBJ1-4	TRBV2	CASRPGGGSEKLFF	TGTGCCAGCAGACCTGGGGGGGGTAGTGAAAAACTGTTTTTT
.	TRBD1	TRBJ1-1	TRBV7-8	CASSPTTGGTGTEAFF	TGTGCCAGCAGCCCAACAACAGGGGGGACCGGCACTGAAGCTTTCTTT
once	TRBD1	TRBJ1-2	TRBV7-9	CASSFPGQGAIGYTF	TGTGCCAGCAGCTTTCCGGGACAGGGGGCAATTGGCTACACCTTC
.	.	TRBJ2-1	TRBV14	CASSHTTYSYNEQFF	TGTGCCAGCAGCCATACGACTTACTCCTACAATGAGCAGTTCTTC
.	TRBD1	TRBJ2-7	TRBV13	CASSSTGTYEQYF	TGTGCCAGCAGCTCGACAGGGACCTACGAGCAGTACTTC
few	TRBD1	TRBJ1-1	TRBV2	CASGHTGTGGGTEAFF	TGTGCCAGCGGCCATACCGGGACAGGGGGTGGCACTGAAGCTTTCTTT
many	TRBD1	TRBJ1-4	TRBV6-5	CASSPNRGQDEKLFF	TGTGCCAGCAGTCCTAACAGGGGGCAGGATGAAAAACTGTTTTTT
.	.	TRBJ2-5	TRBV7-8	CASSSSLLPTGTFQETQYF	TGTGCCAGCAGCTCCTCTTTACTCCCTACCGGGACTTTCCAAGAGACCCAGTACTTC
once	TRBD2	TRBJ2-3	TRBV4-2	CASSQVPSGEPTDTQYF	TGTGCCAGCAGCCAAGTCCCTAGCGGGGAGCCCACAGATACGCAGTATTTT
once	.	TRBJ2-7	TRBV30	CAWGSSYEQYF	TGTGCCTGGGGGAGCTCCTACGAGCAGTACTTC
.	.	TRBJ1-1	TRBV19	CASSISGMNTEAFF	TGTGCCAGTAGTATCAGTGGCATGAACACTGAAGCTTTCTTT
.	TRBD1	TRBJ1-4	TRBV5-1	CASSSGDSANDGKLFF	TGCGCCAGCAGCTCTGGGGACAGCGCCAATGACGGAAAACTGTTTTTT
.	TRBD2	TRBJ2-3	TRBV28	CASSASGTSGRGKQYF	TGTGCCAGCAGTGCCTCCGGGACTAGCGGGAGGGGAAAGCAGTATTTT
.	TRBD1	TRBJ1-5	TRBV19	CASSNRQGNQPQHF	TGTGCCAGTAGTAATCGACAGGGAAATCAGCCCCAGCATTTT
.	.	TRBJ1-4	TRBV7-2	CASSRAGVSIEKLFF	TGTGCCAGCAGCCGGGCGGGGGTCTCTATTGAAAAACTGTTTTTT
.	.	TRBJ1-2	TRBV4-1	CASSQDRRIRGSVAF	TGCGCCAGCAGCCAAGATCGGAGGATTCGTGGGAGTGTGGCCTTC
.	TRBD1	TRBJ1-2	TRBV7-2	CASSSGQGNYGGYTF	TGTGCCAGCAGCTCAGGACAGGGGAACTATGGGGGCTACACCTTC
.	.	TRBJ2-5	TRBV5-4	CASSFLQGSSETQYF	TGTGCCAGCAGCTTCTTACAGGGATCGTCAGAGACCCAGTACTTC